The source of this TCR beta chain is a study of cytomegalovirus exposure and HLA in healthy donors (dated by TCRdb to about 2017). Some background on the complete study: An earlier analysis of around 600 of the donors reported 250 to 300 Gb of sequence data and some 120 million unique TCR beta sequences from 150 million to 200 million T cells. In a later analysis, previously published TCR beta repertoires from about 640 donors were re-analyzed and high-resolution HLA genotyping was added so that TCR occurrence patterns could be studied. A later genetic analysis took genome-wide SNP genotypes for about 55% of the roughly 700 donors and used that subset as a discovery cohort. Besides the first cohort of 500 to 700 subjects, a separate validation cohort made up of roughly 120 different subjects was used. Roughly 300 gigabases of sequencing data and 70 million to 95 million unique TCR sequences made up an early release that covered fewer than 650 HLA-typed donors. To predict cytomegalovirus infection status, the study brought together high-throughput TCR immunosequencing, statistical association of individual TCRs with disease status, and machine learning. The number of donors typed differed by locus, with about 629-630 for A, B, C, DRB1 and DQB1, more than 500 for DQA1, approximately 570 for DPA1, and about 450 for DPB1. Donor age, sex, ethnicity and CMV serostatus were collected together with the repertoire data. The study used immunosequencing to profile the T cell repertoires of some 600 subjects and linked those repertoires to cytomegalovirus serostatus. All discovery cohort repertoires had been generated using a single sequencing platform. Class I and class II HLA loci were covered by the typing at four-digit resolution. Of the roughly 400 genotyped donors, 65% to 90% fell in the genetic ancestry cluster associated with self-reported Caucasian donors. The study aimed to test whether cataloging public T cell receptors could reveal signatures of past pathogen exposure. Across 300 to 500 genotyped donors of the cohort, an average of roughly 250,000 unique TCR beta nucleotide sequences per donor were sequenced, and about a sixth of those sequences were non-productive. In the later analysis, no new phenotypic data were used to find candidate immune exposures; instead, reliance was placed on TCR beta sequences and their occurrence across donors. To decide whether each TCR beta V gene segment behaved as functional or pseudogenic, an earlier analysis of fewer than 750 of the donors relied on high-throughput TCR beta sequencing. Roughly 5 DR-DQ haplotypes were handled as single units for association and clustering, since linkage in the cohort was strong. What the work shows at the level of the full study, not this receptor alone: Several of the top co-occurrence clusters appeared to be linked to parvovirus B19, influenza, CMV and Epstein-Barr virus, according to a later analysis. Only TCR beta chains were sequenced in this cohort, and the absence of alpha or paired-chain data limited detectable features. A further reported finding was that TCR beta sequences accurately predicted the HLA-A and HLA-B alleles for most subjects in the first cohort. For the cohort, immune exposure information was limited to CMV serostatus. At a false discovery rate of 0.05, a later analysis linked some 17,000 TCR beta sequences to specific HLA alleles. Because HLA typing was unavailable for some donors at each locus, only the typed subset was used in association tests. Linkage disequilibrium might explain the correlated functional status among segregating V segments, but an unknown experimental factor could not be ruled out. In vitro tests confirmed that a few of the cytomegalovirus-associated TCR beta chains recognize cytomegalovirus antigens. The classifier was reported to diagnose cytomegalovirus status with high specificity and sensitivity in both the original cohort and the validation cohort. The 87-base-pair reads could not distinguish some IMGT-functional V segments, including TRBV6-2 and TRBV6-3, so those segments were excluded. Because counts were too low, roughly 17 rarely observed V segments, including chromosome 9 orphons, were left out of the earlier analysis of 500 to 650 of the donors. In a later analysis, TCR association rates were found to vary across HLA loci, with the most associated TCRs seen for DRB1 alleles and the fewest for HLA-C alleles. A later genetic analysis associated a missense DCLRE1C variant with V-gene and J-gene trimming of TCR beta chains, and an independent cohort replicated the association. It was suggested by the authors that the approach could potentially be generalized to other disease states and immunological phenotypes. A cluster of highly shared sequence variants was judged likely to be a technical artifact of the sequencing pipeline. Most CMV-associated TCR beta chains appeared to be HLA-restricted in a later analysis, and the HLA associations seemed to be driven largely by CMV exposure. Across donors, most TCR sequences were observed very rarely, whereas some public TCRs were present in many individuals. Assigning TCR associations to individual alleles was difficult when HLA alleles, especially DR and DQ, strongly co-occurred. The study gave a list of under 200 TCR beta chains associated with cytomegalovirus. The presence/absence analyses assumed that sequencing depth was roughly uniform across donors, and that assumption may not be true. An earlier analysis of several hundred of the donors showed that most TCR beta V segments appeared in productive rearrangements either about 87% or about 30% of the time, which broadly matched IMGT annotations. Compared with equally common non-associated chains, HLA-associated TCR beta chains in a later analysis were more clonally expanded and had lower generation probabilities. According to a later genetic analysis, donors in an Asian-associated ancestry cluster had fewer N-insertions in productive TCRs than the approximately 700-donor mean.

This clone was counted a few times. Its recognized antigen is unknown. Base-call qualities are not available, and no considerably larger clone is one nucleotide away. The method behind the library was the immunoSEQ multiplex PCR assay. For the multiplex PCR, a mixture combining 60 forward primers for TCR Vbeta segments and 13 reverse primers for TCR Jbeta segments was used. A multiplex PCR assay on genomic DNA amplified the CDR3 region of rearranged TCR beta genes. On the Illumina HiSeq System, the amplified TCR beta libraries were sequenced as 87-base-pair reads. Per the original workflow: A later analysis counted 65 million to 90 million unique TCR beta chains across the 650 to 800 repertoires, and some 11 million of these chains were shared by at least two donors. To remove PCR and sequencing errors, raw reads were error-corrected and collapsed into unique sequences using a nearest-neighbor algorithm that merged closely related sequences. CDR3 sequences were aligned to IMGT reference sequences to assign V, D and J gene segments. Each retained sequence needed at least a six-nucleotide match to both a V gene segment and a J gene segment. Rearrangements were classified as productive when the CDR3 lacked stop codons and remained in frame with V and J, and all other rearrangements were classified as non-productive. CDR3 was defined by IMGT convention, running from the second conserved V-encoded cysteine to the conserved J-encoded phenylalanine. Sequences without an unambiguous match to a single V gene segment were excluded from the earlier analysis of 450 to 750 of the donors. An earlier analysis of fewer than 750 of the donors called V segments functional above 56.7% productive rearrangements and segregating when the between-donor standard deviation exceeded 5%. A statistical classification framework was developed to diagnose cytomegalovirus status using the catalog of TCR beta chain sequences. In a later analysis, TCR nucleotide sequences were compared against IMGT/GENE-DB human TR gene sequences so that V and J genes could be assigned. The TCRdist pipeline was used in a later analysis to assign CDR3 sequences and most-parsimonious VDJ recombination scenarios. In a later analysis, each TCR beta chain was defined by its CDR3 amino acid sequence together with its V-gene family, and reads without a unique V-gene family were excluded. In a later analysis, fewer than 650 highly shared, low-generation-probability nucleotide sequences were removed to address suspected cross-contamination and a sequencing artifact. For each public chain, a later analysis derived a clonal expansion index from normalized ranks of inferred template counts within each repertoire. In a later analysis, generation probabilities were computed with a VDJ recombination model fitted to out-of-frame rearrangements, and the resulting probabilities were checked against IGoR. In a later analysis, TCR-TCR, TCR-HLA and TCR-CMV co-occurrence was scored with hypergeometric tests, and a repertoire-size bias correction was applied to TCR pairs. To estimate false discovery rates, a later analysis permuted the HLA or CMV assignments 20 times. In a later analysis, co-occurring TCRs were grouped using DBSCAN, and TCRdist sequence similarity was added for clustering within HLA-allele-positive subsets. Co-occurrence clustering excluded repertoires with fewer than 30,000 or more than 120,000 public chains, plus five with anomalous nucleotide sharing. This is the immuneACCESS table as TCRdb keeps it, with only in-frame sequences that have V and J called. A part of the clones is gone; compared with another copy, unresolved V genes explain less than half, and the rest is unexplained. That table is the source of V, J and clone size, and D and trimming were worked out from the DNA. The sample has around 130,000 clones on record, about 80% of them singletons. The ten largest make up roughly 1.5% of the sample.

In total, just over 650 healthy bone marrow donors made up the cohort. At the time of sampling, all cohort members were nominally healthy, though unrecorded immune exposures were likely present. The donor tested CMV seronegative and was one of the 352 seronegative cohort members. Each donor provided a peripheral blood sample, and peripheral blood mononuclear cells were used for TCR beta sequencing. The Qiagen DNeasy Blood Extraction Kit was used to extract genomic DNA from the blood cell samples. A distance of 9 bases separates the germline ends of V and J, which lose 2 bases and 1 base respectively. CDR1 and CDR2 (SGHDT, YYEEEE) derive from the germline V gene. The CDR3 runs 14 residues from the cysteine to the phenylalanine. The sequence is cut down to CDR3 DNA, 42 bases in frame from base 1.

This TCR was recovered from a woman aged 18-35 years in good health and CMV-seronegative. Material for sequencing was PBMCs. The V and J segments used are TRBV5-6 and TRBJ1-1, with the D segment identity uncertain. The CDR3 reads as follows: CASSFGARNTEAFF. The sequenced DNA is TGTGCCAGCAGCTTCGGTGCAAGGAACACTGAAGCTTTCTTT. The variable domain in full, with residues beyond the CDR3 obtained from the reference TRBV5-6 and TRBJ1-1 genes, is DAGVTQSPTHLIKTRGQQVTLRCSPKSGHDTVSWYQQALGQGPQFIFQYYEEEERQRGNFPDRFSGHQFPNYSSELNVNALLLGDSALYLCASSFGARNTEAFFGQGTRLTVV.